These 2 T cell receptor beta chains share one sample of origin, sequenced in a study of OX40 agonist ivuxolimab in advanced cancers. Here immunoSEQ multiplex PCR was the method, and the copy in TCRdb shows in-frame clones only, minus some. This sample has under 95,000 clones, with more than 70% found just once. Sequenced here: CD4+ or CD8+ T cells sorted from blood, sampled in a trial of the OX40 agonist ivuxolimab. The source is an adult with an advanced solid tumor such as melanoma, head and neck, liver or kidney cancer.

J is TRBJ2-3 and V is TRBV11-2; TRBD2 agrees at 7 bases. CDR1 and CDR2 (germline): SGHAT, FQNNGV. There are 15 residues in the CDR3. Trimming at V came to 1 base and at J to 2 bases, leaving 3 bases not matched to a gene. CDR3 protein: CASSLVLAVTDTQYF. DNA of the CDR3: TGTGCCAGCAGCTTAGTCCTAGCGGTCACAGATACGCAGTATTTT. The variable domain in full, completed from reference TRBV11-2 and TRBJ2-3, reads EAGVAQSPRYKIIEKRQSVAFWCNPISGHATLYWYQQILGQGPKLLIQFQNNGVVDDSQLPKDRFSAERLKGVDSTLKIQPAKLEDSAVYLCASSLVLAVTDTQYFGPGTRLTVL.

The chain combines TRBV7-9 with TRBJ2-5; the match to TRBD2 covers 11 bases. Germline-derived CDR1 and CDR2 are SEHNR and FQNEAQ (reference sequence). The CDR3 loop spans 15 amino acids. Unmatched junction bases numbered 3, after V lost 2 bases and J lost 4 bases. CDR3 amino acids: CASSLLAGGRETQYF. The CDR3 coding sequence is TGTGCCAGCAGCTTATTAGCGGGGGGGCGAGAGACCCAGTACTTC.